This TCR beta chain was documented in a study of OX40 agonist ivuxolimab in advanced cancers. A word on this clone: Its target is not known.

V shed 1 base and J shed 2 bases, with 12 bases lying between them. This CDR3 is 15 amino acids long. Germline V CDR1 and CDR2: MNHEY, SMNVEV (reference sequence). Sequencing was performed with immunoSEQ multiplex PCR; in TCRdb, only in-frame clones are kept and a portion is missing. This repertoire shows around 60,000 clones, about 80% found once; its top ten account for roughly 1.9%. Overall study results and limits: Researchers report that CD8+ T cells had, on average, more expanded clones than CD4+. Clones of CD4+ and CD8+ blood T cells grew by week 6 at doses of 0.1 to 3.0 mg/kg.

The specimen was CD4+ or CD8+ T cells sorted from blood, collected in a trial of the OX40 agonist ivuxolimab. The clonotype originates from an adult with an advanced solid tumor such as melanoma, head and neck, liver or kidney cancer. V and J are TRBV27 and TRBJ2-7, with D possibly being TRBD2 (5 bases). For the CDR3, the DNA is TGTGCCAGCAGTTTATTCGGCGGGCCCACCTACGAGCAGTACTTC. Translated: CASSLFGGPTYEQYF.